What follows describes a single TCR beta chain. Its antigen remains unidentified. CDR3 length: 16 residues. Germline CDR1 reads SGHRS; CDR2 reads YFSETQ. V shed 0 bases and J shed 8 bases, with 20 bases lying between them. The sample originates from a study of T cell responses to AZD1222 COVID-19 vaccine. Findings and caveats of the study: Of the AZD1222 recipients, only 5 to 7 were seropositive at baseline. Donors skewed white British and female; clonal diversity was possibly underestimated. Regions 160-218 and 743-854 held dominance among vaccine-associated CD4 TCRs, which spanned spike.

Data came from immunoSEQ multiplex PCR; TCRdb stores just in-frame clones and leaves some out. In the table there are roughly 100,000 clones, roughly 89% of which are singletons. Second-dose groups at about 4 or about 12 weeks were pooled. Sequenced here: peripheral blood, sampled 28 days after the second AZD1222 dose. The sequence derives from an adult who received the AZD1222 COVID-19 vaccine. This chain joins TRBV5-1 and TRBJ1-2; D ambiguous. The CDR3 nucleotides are TGCGCCAGCAGCTTGGATGGAACAACGGCTTCACTAGGCTACACCTTC. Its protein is CASSLDGTTASLGYTF.